Below, one T cell receptor (beta chain) is given with its context. Antigen unknown. It was with 60 Vbeta and 13 Jbeta primers that the PCR ran. Data came from immunoSEQ multiplex PCR; TCRdb stores just in-frame clones and leaves some out. Of more than 150,000 clones listed, less than 90% were seen once; the top ten hold 0.2% to 0.3%. The germline gives CDR1 MNHEY, CDR2 SMNVEV (reference sequence). There are 14 residues in the CDR3. V gave up 5 bases and J gave up 6 bases, with 14 bases separating them. The data are from a study of cytomegalovirus exposure and HLA in healthy donors. Overall study results and limits: One variant, a missense change in DCLRE1C, was linked in a later analysis to TCR beta V- and J-gene trimming.

The rearrangement uses TRBV27 and TRBJ1-5; D unclear. Sequenced input: PBMCs. The sequence derives from a girl less than two years old in good health and CMV-seronegative. CDR3 residues: CASSPRGEGQPQHF. CDR3 bases: TGTGCCAGCAGTCCCCGGGGAGAGGGTCAGCCCCAGCATTTT.